Presented here are 26 T cell receptor beta chains from one specimen sequenced in a study of T cell repertoires in cytomegalovirus infection. Each CDR3 protein gets one entry after TCRdb re-called the reads with MiXCR. The table lists roughly 860,000 distinct CDR3 sequences, around a third of them singletons. These receptors have no known antigen. Material: cultured CD8+ T cells from PBMCs, obtained from culture after CMV antigen stimulation. These receptors originate from a human donor in good health (CMV status not recorded). Some clones in this sample may be carry-over from other donors' samples.

A note on this clonotype: At one of its ends the junction is not consistent with the germline gene, which may arise from a read error. The chain employs TRBV11-2 and TRBJ1-3; D remains unclear. The CDR3 is 11 amino acids. The V gene's germline CDR1 is SGHAT and CDR2 FQNNGV. The CDR3 loop is CASSLGVYSRF. In DNA, the CDR3 is TGTGCCAGCAGCTTAGGAGTCTACAGTCGATTT.

This clonotype was observed a few times. The chain combines TRBV27 with TRBJ1-2; the D gene is possibly TRBD1 (6 bases). V lost 6 bases and J lost 6, with 20 bases in between. CDR1 is MNHEY, CDR2 SMNVEV, per germline (reference sequence). The length of the CDR3 is 15 residues. The CDR3 DNA reads TGTGCCAGCAGGCTCAGGGGCAGGGTGATGGATGGCTACACCTTC. Its protein is CASRLRGRVMDGYTF.

This clonotype was counted only a few times. The chain uses TRBV2 and TRBJ1-5; D is unclear. V shed 1 base and J shed 4 bases, with 8 bases lying between them. The CDR3 extends over 14 amino acids. Germline V gives CDR1 SNHLY, CDR2 FYNNEI. This CDR3 reads CASSEGAQNQPQHF. The DNA of the CDR3 is TGTGCCAGCAGTGAAGGCGCCCAAAATCAGCCCCAGCATTTT.

This clonotype has ten or more counts. The chain uses TRBV7-2 and TRBJ2-5; D gene unclear. Germline V gene lookup returns CDR1 SGHTA and CDR2 FQGNSA. V lost 3 bases to trimming and J lost 5 bases, with 7 bases between them. The CDR3 is 12 amino acids. CDR3 residues: CASSFTLETQYF. The CDR3 DNA reads as TGTGCCAGCAGCTTCACCCTGGAGACCCAGTACTTC.

The table lists this clonotype with many counts. The chain uses TRBV7-2 and TRBJ2-5, with 11 bases aligning to TRBD2. Germline V gene sequence: CDR1 SGHTA, CDR2 FQGNSA. This CDR3 region has 15 residues. V was pared by 0 bases and J by 4 bases, with 1 base of the junction left unmatched. DNA of the CDR3: TGTGCCAGCAGCTTAGCCGGGACTAGCGGAGAGACCCAGTACTTC. Protein sequence: CASSLAGTSGETQYF.

The chain recombines TRBV19 with TRBJ1-1, with D unclear. Trimming took 10 bases from V and 0 from J, leaving 18 bases between them. CDR3 length: 15 amino acids. The germline V gene has CDR1 LNHDA and CDR2 SQIVND (reference sequence). The CDR3 sequence is CATQLSVGMNTEAFF. The CDR3, as DNA: TGTGCCACCCAGTTATCGGTAGGAATGAACACTGAAGCTTTCTTT.

In its sample, this clonotype was seen a few times. The chain recombines TRBV19 with TRBJ2-1; 7 bases map to TRBD1. The V gene end was trimmed by 3 bases and the J gene end by 9 bases; junction bases not matched to a gene: 8. CDR3 length: 14 amino acids. Germline V CDR1 and CDR2: LNHDA, SQIVND (reference sequence). The CDR3 DNA reads TGTGCCAGTAGTATTTTCCAGGGGGTTGGTGAGCAGTTCTTC. It is translated as CASSIFQGVGEQFF.

The chain links TRBV7-9 to TRBJ1-5; 7 nucleotides align to TRBD1. The germline gives CDR1 SEHNR, CDR2 FQNEAQ (reference sequence). The CDR3 length is 14 residues. With 3 bases clipped from V and 7 bases from J, the junction kept 6 bases outside the gene matches. CDR3 in DNA: TGTGCCAGCAGCTTCGCGCAGGGGGGGCAGCCCCAGCATTTT. Residues: CASSFAQGGQPQHF.

The genes are TRBV4-1 and TRBJ2-2; TRBD2 agrees at 11 bases. After removal of 2 bases from V and 2 bases from J, the junction contained 10 bases not matched to a gene. CDR1 is MGHRA, CDR2 YSYEKL, per germline. The CDR3 has 19 amino acids. CDR3 in DNA: TGCGCCAGCAGCCAACCGTCGGCTAGCGGGGGGCCTAACACCGGGGAGCTGTTTTTT. This sequence encodes CASSQPSASGGPNTGELFF.

About this clonotype itself: Sequence at one end of the junction differs from germline and may be a read error. The V and J genes are TRBV19 and TRBJ2-1; 14 bases line up with TRBD2. The CDR3 is 14 amino acids. Germline loops: CDR1 LNHDA, CDR2 SQIVND (reference sequence). Here the CDR3 reads CVSAGTSGSNEQFF. The CDR3 region has the DNA TGTGTCAGTGCCGGGACTAGCGGGAGCAATGAGCAGTTCTTC.

This clonotype was seen repeatedly, ten times or more. The junction does not match germline at one end; this may be a read error. The J gene is TRBJ2-1, the V gene TRBV7-7; 7 bases match TRBD1. The CDR3 is made up of 15 amino acids. From germline, CDR1 is SSHAT and CDR2 FNYEAQ (reference sequence). In DNA, the CDR3 is TGTGCTAGCAGCTTACGGGACAGTGCCTACAATGAGCAGTTCTTC. It specifies CASSLRDSAYNEQFF.

This sequence joins TRBV10-3 and TRBJ1-1; 7 nucleotides match TRBD1. CDR3 length: 14 residues. V shed 6 bases, J shed 1 base, and the junction held 5 bases outside the gene matches. Germline V gene sequence: CDR1 ENHRY, CDR2 SYGVKD. The CDR3 nucleotides are TGTGCCATCAGACCACAGGGGCCGAACACTGAAGCTTTCTTT. Its protein product is CAIRPQGPNTEAFF.

The chain has TRBV19 and TRBJ2-3; D tentatively reads TRBD1 or TRBD2 (5 bases each). CDR3 length: 16 residues. V was clipped by 3 bases and J by 2 bases, with 15 bases between them. CDR1 LNHDA and CDR2 SQIVND come from the germline V gene (reference sequence). The CDR3 bases are TGTGCCAGTAGTATCGGAGCAGGGAGATTCACAGATACGCAGTATTTT. Residues: CASSIGAGRFTDTQYF.

A few counts support this clonotype. J is TRBJ1-4 and V is TRBV6-6; TRBD1 is a possible D gene (5 bases). Germline assignment: CDR1 MNHNY and CDR2 SVGAGI (reference sequence). Deletions cut 8 bases from V and 5 bases from J, with 15 bases between. This CDR3 region has 14 residues. CDR3 DNA sequence: TGTGCCAGCGAAATGGGACGTTCAAATGAAAAACTGTTTTTT. Amino acid sequence: CASEMGRSNEKLFF.

The chain employs TRBV6-1 and TRBJ1-4; D is unclear. The CDR3 is 13 residues long. V was cut by 7 bases and J by 0 bases, with 6 bases left in between. Germline V gives CDR1 MNHNS, CDR2 SASEGT. Here the CDR3 reads CASTGATNEKLFF. The CDR3 coding sequence is TGTGCCAGCACCGGAGCAACTAATGAAAAACTGTTTTTT.

The chain uses TRBV27 and TRBJ2-7; a weak D match, TRBD2 (6 bases). Trimming took off 5 bases at V and 2 bases at J, with 13 bases between the two ends. Germline CDR1 reads MNHEY; CDR2 reads SMNVEV (reference sequence). The CDR3 extends over 14 amino acids. The CDR3 reads CASSIGTGAYEQYV. DNA for the CDR3: TGTGCCAGCAGTATCGGGACGGGAGCCTACGAGCAGTACGTC.

This clonotype was observed a handful of times. One end of the junction is discordant with germline, which a read error may explain. V usage is TRBV5-1 and J usage is TRBJ2-1; 7 bases fit TRBD1. Germline V CDR1 and CDR2: SGHRS, YFSETQ. This CDR3 spans 11 amino acids. CDR3 bases: TGCGCCAGCAGCCAGGGGACAGACCGGTACTTC. Translation gives CASSQGTDRYF.

V is TRBV7-9 and J is TRBJ1-2; 8 bases are a match to TRBD1. With 5 bases clipped from V and 4 bases from J, the junction kept 9 bases outside the gene matches. Germline loops: CDR1 SEHNR, CDR2 FQNEAQ (reference sequence). The length of the CDR3 is 15 residues. The CDR3 spells CASSISGQGGYGYTF. The CDR3 region has the DNA TGTGCCAGCAGCATTAGCGGACAGGGAGGCTATGGCTACACCTTC. Full variable domain (rest looked up from reference TRBV7-9 and TRBJ1-2): DTGVSQNPRHKITKRGQNVTFRCDPISEHNRLYWYRQTLGQGPEFLTYFQNEAQLEKSRLLSDRFSAERPKGSFSTLEIQRTEQGDSAMYLCASSISGQGGYGYTFGSGTRLTVV.

The rearrangement links TRBV24-1 to TRBJ2-7; D may correspond to TRBD1 or TRBD2 (5 bases each). Germline V lookup: CDR1 KGHDR, CDR2 SFDVKD. This CDR3 region has 18 residues. The V and J ends lost 3 bases and 6 bases respectively, with 26 bases between them. The CDR3 loop reads CATSDPIPGDARKCEQYF. The CDR3, as DNA: TGTGCCACCAGTGATCCCATCCCCGGGGACGCGCGAAAATGCGAGCAGTACTTC.

The chain links TRBV28 to TRBJ2-1; D is unclear. CDR1 and CDR2 from the germline V gene are MDHEN and SYDVKM. This CDR3 is 14 amino acids long. The V and J ends lost 5 bases and 1 base respectively, with 9 bases between them. CDR3 amino acids: CASSPRRSYNEQFF. Here the CDR3 DNA reads TGTGCCAGCAGTCCGAGACGGTCCTACAATGAGCAGTTCTTC.

This clonotype was found many times. The genes are TRBV7-2 and TRBJ2-7, with D perhaps TRBD2 (5 bases). The CDR3 sequence is 13 residues long. The germline V gene encodes CDR1 SGHTA and CDR2 FQGNSA. Trimming left V 4 bases short and J 3 bases short, with 10 bases between. The CDR3 region is CASSSSEGYEQYF. The CDR3, as DNA: TGTGCCAGCAGCTCAAGTGAGGGCTACGAGCAGTACTTC.

This clonotype was counted between two and nine times. The chain couples TRBV12-3 or TRBV12-4 to TRBJ1-5; tentatively, D is TRBD1 (5 bases). V was cut by 3 bases and J by 3 bases, with 15 bases left in between. This CDR3 is built from 16 residues. CDR3 region: CASSLEGPQPNQPQHF. CDR3 DNA: TGTGCCAGCAGTTTGGAGGGGCCACAACCCAATCAGCCCCAGCATTTT.

The rearrangement joins TRBV14 to TRBJ2-4; D not resolved. The CDR3 spans 19 residues. Trimming took off 1 base at V and 3 bases at J, with 22 bases between the two ends. CDR1 is SGHDN, CDR2 FVKESK, per germline. CDR3 coding DNA: TGTGCCAGCAGCCAAGCTGAACAGAGCTGTTTTCTAGTCAAAAACATTCAGTACTTC. Translated: CASSQAEQSCFLVKNIQYF.

The CDR3 DNA follows: TGTGCCCTGGGGAAGGGATTAGAGACCCAGTACTTC. It yields the protein CALGKGLETQYF. The rearrangement joins TRBV6-5 to TRBJ2-5; D is undetermined. The CDR3 sequence is 12 residues long. Trimming pared 11 bases from V and 4 bases from J, leaving 14 bases between. In germline, CDR1 is MNHEY, CDR2 SVGAGI.

The chain couples TRBV10-3 to TRBJ2-3; D is unclear. V was clipped by 8 bases and J by 7 bases, with 4 bases between them. This CDR3 is built from 9 residues. The V gene's germline CDR1 is ENHRY and CDR2 SYGVKD. The CDR3 loop reads CAIENTQYF. CDR3 coding DNA: TGTGCCATCGAAAATACGCAGTATTTT.

The chain couples TRBV5-1 to TRBJ1-1, with D maybe TRBD1 (6 bases). This CDR3 is 16 amino acids long. Trimming cost V 5 bases and J 5 bases, with 22 bases left between them. In germline, CDR1 is SGHRS, CDR2 YFSETQ. The CDR3 region is CASRQNHRAGETEAFF. CDR3 nucleotide sequence: TGCGCCAGCAGGCAGAACCACAGGGCGGGGGAAACTGAAGCTTTCTTT.